This T cell receptor beta chain was recorded in a study of beta chain features in type 1 diabetes. This clone occurred a few times. The sequenced template was cDNA made from the entire isolated RNA. Generated by immunoSEQ multiplex PCR, the TCRdb table keeps only in-frame clones and is missing some. Here the sample spans around 350,000 clones, over 10% being singletons. The sample consisted of naive CD4+ T cells from blood. The sequence derives from a man aged 18 to 30 in good health.

The CDR3 region has the DNA TGTGCCACCAGCAGAGATCAGAGAGGGGGCAAGACCGGGGAGCTGTTTTTT. The encoded protein is CATSRDQRGGKTGELFF. V and J are TRBV15 and TRBJ2-2, with TRBD1 identical over 7 bases. This CDR3 has 17 residues. Germline lookup yields CDR1 LNHNV and CDR2 YYDKDF (reference sequence). After removal of 0 bases from V and 5 bases from J, the junction contained 9 bases not matched to a gene. Full variable domain (rest looked up from reference TRBV15 and TRBJ2-2): DAMVIQNPRYQVTQFGKPVTLSCSQTLNHNVMYWYQQKSSQAPKLLFHYYDKDFNNEADTPDNFQSRRPNTSFCFLDIRSPGLGDTAMYLCATSRDQRGGKTGELFFGEGSRLTVL.